The 30 T cell receptor beta chains given below trace back to one sample, sequenced in a study of blood T cell repertoires in COVID-19. The data were produced by immunoSEQ multiplex PCR, yet TCRdb's version contains in-frame clones alone and is incomplete. The sample lists hundreds of thousands of clones, approximately 89% occurring once. The material sequenced was peripheral blood. The receptors were gathered from a woman in her late teens or twenties who had recovered from COVID-19.

The CDR3 reads CASNTYYGYTF. In DNA, the CDR3 is TGTGCCAGCAATACATACTATGGCTACACCTTC. The chain joins TRBV9 to TRBJ1-2; no clear D. Trimming took 6 bases from V and 3 from J, leaving 6 bases between them. The germline V gene encodes CDR1 SGDLS and CDR2 YYNGEE. The CDR3 sequence is 11 residues long.

The chain has TRBV18 and TRBJ2-5, with a weak D call TRBD1 (5 bases). Looked up from germline, CDR1 is KGHSH and CDR2 is LQKENI. The germline V and J ends were trimmed by 4 bases and 3 bases, with 6 bases remaining between them. There are 12 residues in the CDR3. CDR3 nucleotide sequence: TGTGCCAGCTCACAGACAGAAGAGACCCAGTACTTC. This sequence encodes CASSQTEETQYF. Complete variable domain (other parts from reference TRBV18 and TRBJ2-5): NAGVMQNPRHLVRRRGQEARLRCSPMKGHSHVYWYRQLPEEGLKFMVYLQKENIIDESGMPKERFSAEFPKEGPSILRIQQVVRGDSAAYFCASSQTEETQYFGPGTRLLVL.

This clone was counted once. The same CDR3 arises from other DNA sequences in this sample as well. This rearrangement joins TRBV11-3 to TRBJ2-1; D might be TRBD2 (6 bases). The CDR3 has 15 residues. The V gene lost 1 base and the J gene lost 0 bases, with 7 bases spanning the gap. CDR1 and CDR2 (germline): SGHNT, YENEEA. DNA of the CDR3: TGTGCCAGCAGCTTAGTGCGGGGCTCCTACAATGAGCAGTTCTTC. It codes for CASSLVRGSYNEQFF. The whole variable domain, filled in from reference TRBV11-3 and TRBJ2-1, reads EAGVVQSPRYKIIEKKQPVAFWCNPISGHNTLYWYLQNLGQGPELLIRYENEEAVDDSQLPKDRFSAERLKGVDSTLKIQPAELGDSAVYLCASSLVRGSYNEQFFGPGTRLTVL.

The sample holds many counts of this clone. V usage is TRBV7-8 and J usage is TRBJ2-5, with D possibly TRBD2 on 5 matching bases. V lost 11 bases and J lost 2, with 18 bases in between. CDR1 and CDR2 from the germline V gene are SGHVS and FQNEAQ. The CDR3 has 14 residues. CDR3 sequence reads: CAVRGINIQETQYF. The CDR3 DNA sequence: TGTGCCGTAAGAGGGATCAATATTCAAGAGACCCAGTACTTC.

This chain connects TRBV5-1 to TRBJ2-5; perhaps TRBD1 as D (6 bases). The germline V gene encodes CDR1 SGHRS and CDR2 YFSETQ. The CDR3 is 14 residues long. V lost 4 bases to trimming and J lost 2 bases, with 12 bases between them. The CDR3 bases are TGCGCCAGCAGCGGGGGCAGTTGGCAAGAGACCCAGTACTTC. Translation gives CASSGGSWQETQYF.

The chain couples TRBV5-5 to TRBJ2-1, with 9 bases aligning to TRBD2. This CDR3 has 16 residues. In germline, CDR1 is SGHKS, CDR2 YYEKEE (reference sequence). The ends lost 2 bases at V and 2 bases at J; junction bases unmatched: 5. CDR3 region: CASSLYLAGAYNEQFF. For the CDR3, the DNA is TGTGCCAGCAGCTTATATTTAGCGGGGGCCTACAATGAGCAGTTCTTC.

The chain is built from TRBV24-1 and TRBJ2-1; the match to TRBD2 covers 7 bases. Germline trimming cut 4 bases from V and 8 bases from J; bases unmatched to any gene: 4. The CDR3 totals 13 residues. CDR1 and CDR2 (germline): KGHDR, SFDVKD. Written as DNA, the CDR3 is TGTGCCACCAGTGACCTTAGCGGGCATGAGCAGTTCTTC. Translating gives CATSDLSGHEQFF.

The chain combines TRBV18 with TRBJ2-4, with 9 bases aligning to TRBD2. The CDR3 has 19 amino acids. Trimming at V came to 6 bases and at J to 2 bases, leaving 17 bases not matched to a gene. The V gene's germline CDR1 is KGHSH and CDR2 LQKENI. The CDR3 region has the DNA TGTGCCAGCTCGCCGTTGGCTGGGACGAGCGGGAGGACCAAAAACATTCAGTACTTC. It specifies CASSPLAGTSGRTKNIQYF.

This chain connects TRBV9 to TRBJ1-5, with TRBD1 identical over 8 bases. Germline lookup yields CDR1 SGDLS and CDR2 YYNGEE. J gave up 6 bases and V 0 bases, and 5 bases lay outside the gene matches. This CDR3 spans 15 amino acids. CDR3 sequence: CASSVDGQGAQPQHF. In nucleotides, the CDR3 is TGTGCCAGCAGCGTAGACGGACAGGGAGCTCAGCCCCAGCATTTT.

This clone was recorded only once. The rearrangement joins TRBV5-1 to TRBJ1-6, with D possibly being TRBD1 (5 bases). CDR3 length equals 17 residues. CDR1 and CDR2 from the germline V gene are SGHRS and YFSETQ. Trimming cost V 1 base and J 11 bases, with 22 bases left between them. The CDR3: CASSLISFRGGNTPLHF. As DNA, the CDR3 is TGCGCCAGCAGCTTGATTTCTTTCCGGGGGGGAAACACACCCCTCCACTTT. Full variable domain (missing parts from reference TRBV5-1 and TRBJ1-6): KAGVTQTPRYLIKTRGQQVTLSCSPISGHRSVSWYQQTPGQGLQFLFEYFSETQRNKGNFPGRFSGRQFSNSRSEMNVSTLELGDSALYLCASSLISFRGGNTPLHFGNGTRLTVT.

The chain combines TRBV27 with TRBJ1-2, with D possibly being TRBD1 (5 bases). The germline V gene has CDR1 MNHEY and CDR2 SMNVEV (reference sequence). Trimming shortened V by 6 bases and J by 8 bases, and 16 bases separated the two germline ends. This CDR3 comprises 13 residues. Here the CDR3 reads CASSLTGDRGYTF. CDR3 coding DNA: TGTGCCAGCAGCCTAACGGGGGATAGGGGCTACACCTTC.

The chain joins TRBV4-3 to TRBJ1-5; D remains unclear. The CDR3 covers 15 residues. The V and J ends lost 4 bases and 6 bases respectively, with 16 bases between them. Germline V gene sequence: CDR1 LGHNA, CDR2 YSLEER. The CDR3: CASSREPSGAQPQHF. CDR3 nucleotides: TGCGCCAGCAGCCGGGAGCCGTCTGGCGCTCAGCCCCAGCATTTT.

The CDR3 DNA reads TGTGCCAGCAGTTCCAAATACGGACAGGGGAGGCATTCACCCCTCCACTTT. Translation gives CASSSKYGQGRHSPLHF. This chain uses TRBV6-2 or TRBV6-3 with TRBJ1-6; 9 nucleotides match TRBD1. Germline lookup yields CDR1 MNHEY and CDR2 SVGEGT. The junction had 12 bases not matched to a gene; V was cut back by 4 bases and J by 8 bases. CDR3 length: 17 residues.

The chain uses TRBV5-4 and TRBJ2-3; D is ambiguous. Germline CDR1 reads SGHNT; CDR2 reads YYREEE (reference sequence). V was pared by 4 bases and J by 2 bases, with 8 bases between. This CDR3 region has 13 residues. The CDR3 DNA sequence: TGTGCCAGCAGCCGCGCTCCCACAGATACGCAGTATTTT. Its translation: CASSRAPTDTQYF.

The chain recombines TRBV5-1 with TRBJ2-2; D may be TRBD1 (5 bases). V lost 0 bases to trimming and J lost 1 base, with 7 bases between them. This CDR3 contains 15 residues. Germline V lookup: CDR1 SGHRS, CDR2 YFSETQ. This CDR3 is CASSLVQGNTGELFF. In DNA, the CDR3 is TGCGCCAGCAGCTTGGTGCAGGGGAACACCGGGGAGCTGTTTTTT. The full variable domain, in which reference TRBV5-1 and TRBJ2-2 provide the parts outside the CDR3, is KAGVTQTPRYLIKTRGQQVTLSCSPISGHRSVSWYQQTPGQGLQFLFEYFSETQRNKGNFPGRFSGRQFSNSRSEMNVSTLELGDSALYLCASSLVQGNTGELFFGEGSRLTVL.

The chain employs TRBV7-9 and TRBJ1-5; 8 nucleotides line up with TRBD1. Germline-derived CDR1 and CDR2 are SEHNR and FQNEAQ (reference sequence). Unmatched junction bases numbered 6, after V lost 5 bases and J lost 3 bases. The CDR3 loop spans 15 amino acids. CDR3 loop: CASSLDREPNQPQHF. The CDR3 bases are TGTGCCAGCAGCCTGGACAGGGAGCCCAATCAGCCCCAGCATTTT. The complete variable domain, with remaining parts taken from reference TRBV7-9 and TRBJ1-5, reads DTGVSQNPRHKITKRGQNVTFRCDPISEHNRLYWYRQTLGQGPEFLTYFQNEAQLEKSRLLSDRFSAERPKGSFSTLEIQRTEQGDSAMYLCASSLDREPNQPQHFGDGTRLSIL.

The V gene is TRBV2, the J gene TRBJ1-5; D gene unclear. The V gene's germline CDR1 is SNHLY and CDR2 FYNNEI. The CDR3 covers 16 residues. The ends were cut back, 3 bases at V and 3 bases at J, with 15 bases in the middle. The CDR3 DNA reads as TGTGCCAGCAGTGAGTTGAAACAGCAATCCAATCAGCCCCAGCATTTT. It codes for CASSELKQQSNQPQHF. The variable domain in full, with the rest retrieved from reference TRBV2 and TRBJ1-5, is EPEVTQTPSHQVTQMGQEVILRCVPISNHLYFYWYRQILGQKVEFLVSFYNNEISEKSEIFDDQFSVERPDGSNFTLKIRSTKLEDSAMYFCASSELKQQSNQPQHFGDGTRLSIL.

The chain combines TRBV21-1 with TRBJ2-5; the table's D call, TRBD2, has no DNA check behind it. TRBV21-1 is described as a pseudogene. The CDR3 contains 16 residues. CDR3 in amino acids: CASSKITSGSRETQYF. CDR3 in DNA: TGTGCCAGCAGCAAGATAACTAGCGGGAGTCGAGAGACCCAGTACTTC.

This chain uses TRBV4-3 with TRBJ2-3; 11 bases are shared with TRBD2. This CDR3 has 15 residues. CDR1 is LGHNA and CDR2 is YSLEER in the germline V gene. V was clipped by 2 bases and J by 4 bases; unmatched bases: 2. This CDR3 is CASSQTSGSADTQYF. The CDR3 DNA is TGCGCCAGCAGCCAAACTAGCGGGAGTGCAGATACGCAGTATTTT.

This clone appeared a single time. The chain employs TRBV6-2 or TRBV6-3 and TRBJ1-5, with D possibly being TRBD1 (6 bases). The V and J ends lost 2 bases and 0 bases respectively, with 14 bases between them. The CDR3 runs 17 residues. Germline V gives CDR1 MNHEY, CDR2 SVGEGT. CDR3 in amino acids: CASSYPRTAYSNQPQHF. CDR3 sequence (DNA): TGTGCCAGCAGTTACCCCCGGACAGCTTATAGCAATCAGCCCCAGCATTTT.

The rearrangement joins TRBV5-1 to TRBJ1-3; 7 bases are a match to TRBD1. Germline V gives CDR1 SGHRS, CDR2 YFSETQ. This CDR3 comprises 16 residues. The junction had 14 bases not matched to a gene; V was cut back by 5 bases and J by 6 bases. The CDR3 here is CASSLRGEGYENTIYF. The CDR3 nucleotides are TGCGCCAGCAGTCTCAGGGGGGAAGGGTATGAAAACACCATATATTTT.

V is TRBV9 and J is TRBJ2-6, with TRBD1 matching 10 bases. V was pared by 4 bases and J by 3 bases, with 4 bases of the junction left unmatched. The CDR3 sequence is 16 residues long. In germline, CDR1 is SGDLS, CDR2 YYNGEE. The CDR3 coding sequence is TGTGCCAGCAGCCCAGGGACAGGGGATGGGGCCAACGTCCTGACTTTC. Protein product: CASSPGTGDGANVLTF.

This chain links TRBV9 with TRBJ2-1; 8 nucleotides agree with TRBD2. The V gene end was trimmed by 1 base and the J gene end by 5 bases; junction bases not matched to a gene: 5. Germline V gene sequence: CDR1 SGDLS, CDR2 YYNGEE. This CDR3 region has 15 residues. The CDR3 bases are TGTGCCAGCAGCGTAAGCGGGAGACCCCACAATGAGCAGTTCTTC. It is translated as CASSVSGRPHNEQFF.

The chain employs TRBV7-9 and TRBJ2-7; TRBD1 agrees at 12 bases. J gave up 5 bases and V 5 bases, and 19 bases lay outside the gene matches. Germline values: CDR1 SEHNR, CDR2 FQNEAQ (reference sequence). CDR3 length: 19 amino acids. Here the CDR3 reads CASSPRDRGRSRVDDEQYV. The CDR3 DNA is TGTGCCAGCAGCCCAAGGGACAGGGGGCGGTCCCGGGTCGACGACGAGCAGTACGTC.

This chain connects TRBV5-1 to TRBJ2-1; a weak D match, TRBD2 (5 bases). Deletions cut 4 bases from V and 4 bases from J, with 15 bases between. Germline V gene data show CDR1 as SGHRS and CDR2 as YFSETQ. The CDR3 sequence is 15 residues long. CDR3 bases: TGCGCCAGCAGCCCGGGAAGGTGGGTTTACAATGAGCAGTTCTTC. Its protein product is CASSPGRWVYNEQFF.

V and J are TRBV4-3 and TRBJ2-5; tentative D call: TRBD2 (5 bases). The CDR3 has 15 amino acids. Trimming cost V 0 bases and J 4 bases, with 12 bases left between them. From germline, CDR1 is LGHNA and CDR2 YSLEER. DNA for the CDR3: TGCGCCAGCAGCCAAGAAATACTAGTCAGAGAGACCCAGTACTTC. It translates to CASSQEILVRETQYF.

CDR3 coding DNA: TGTGCCTGGAGTGTACTGCCCGGCGGCACCAATGAGCAGTTCTTC. Protein product: CAWSVLPGGTNEQFF. This chain joins TRBV30 and TRBJ2-1; D gene ambiguous. The V gene's germline CDR1 is GTSNPN and CDR2 SVGIG (reference sequence). Deletions cut 0 bases from V and 6 bases from J, with 15 bases between. The CDR3 has 15 amino acids.

The V gene is TRBV7-9, the J gene TRBJ2-1, with 7 bases lining up with TRBD2. Germline trimming cut 1 base from V and 14 bases from J; bases unmatched to any gene: 8. Germline V gene data show CDR1 as SEHNR and CDR2 as FQNEAQ (reference sequence). This CDR3 comprises 13 residues. CDR3 in DNA: TGTGCCAGCAGCTTAGGGGGAGGGCCCCGGGAGTTCTTC. It yields the protein CASSLGGGPREFF.

This clone occurred once. The genes are TRBV4-3 and TRBJ1-1; 7 bases agree with TRBD1. The CDR3 runs 17 residues. V dropped 1 base and J dropped 0; count of bases not matched to a gene: 8. Germline loops: CDR1 LGHNA, CDR2 YSLEER. In DNA form, the CDR3 reads TGCGCCAGCAGCCAAGGGGACAGAGGACGCATGAACACTGAAGCTTTCTTT. Amino acid sequence: CASSQGDRGRMNTEAFF.

The V and J genes are TRBV5-1 and TRBJ2-6; 11 bases fit TRBD1. V lost 3 bases, J lost 0 bases, and 5 bases stayed unmatched. Germline-derived CDR1 and CDR2 are SGHRS and YFSETQ. The CDR3 totals 18 residues. CDR3 sequence (DNA): TGCGCCAGCAGCTGGGGGACAGGGGGATTCTCTGGGGCCAACGTCCTGACTTTC. As protein: CASSWGTGGFSGANVLTF.